The 20 T cell receptor beta chains presented below share a single source sample, sequenced in a study of CD8+ T cells in alopecia areata. Once RNA had been extracted, it was reverse transcribed into cDNA to act as the sequencing template. The protocol was immunoSEQ multiplex PCR, while the TCRdb copy is restricted to in-frame clones and leaves out a portion. The profile shows roughly 97,000 clones, 35% to 45% of them singletons. The sequencing sample was made of CD4+ T cells sorted from blood. The receptors come from a human donor with alopecia areata.

This chain links TRBV5-1 with TRBJ1-2; a possible D gene is TRBD1 (6 bases). The germline V gene has CDR1 SGHRS and CDR2 YFSETQ. The CDR3 contains 14 residues. V gave up 2 bases and J gave up 8 bases, with 16 bases separating them. The CDR3 coding sequence is TGCGCCAGCAGCTTACCGGGACAACGAACCGGCTACACCTTC. Translated, it gives CASSLPGQRTGYTF.

The V call is TRBV29-1, the J call TRBJ2-5; 8 bases agree with TRBD1. The CDR3 length is 13 residues. The germline gives CDR1 SQVTM, CDR2 ANQGSEA. V was pared by 7 bases and J by 4 bases, with 8 bases of the junction left unmatched. DNA for the CDR3: TGCAGCGGGACAGGGTTCGTGGGAGAGACCCAGTACTTC. It specifies CSGTGFVGETQYF.

The chain recombines TRBV29-1 with TRBJ2-2, with D perhaps matching TRBD1 or TRBD2 (5 bases each). The CDR3 is made up of 13 amino acids. Germline CDR1 reads SQVTM; CDR2 reads ANQGSEA. Trimming removed 6 bases from V and 6 bases from J, with 14 bases in between. The CDR3 loop reads CSVSAVGAGELFF. CDR3 DNA sequence: TGCAGCGTCAGCGCCGTGGGGGCCGGGGAGCTGTTTTTT.

The chain couples TRBV27 to TRBJ2-1; D is undetermined. CDR1 is MNHEY and CDR2 is SMNVEV in the germline V gene (reference sequence). V dropped 6 bases and J dropped 3 bases, with 18 bases sitting between them. The CDR3 loop spans 16 amino acids. The CDR3 coding sequence is TGTGCCAGCAGCTTCGTAGGGTTAACCCTCTACAATGAGCAGTTCTTC. Protein sequence: CASSFVGLTLYNEQFF.

The sample holds one count of this clone. This sequence joins TRBV28 and TRBJ1-2, with D unclear. CDR1 MDHEN and CDR2 SYDVKM come from the germline V gene. CDR3 length: 12 amino acids. The ends were cut back, 3 bases at V and 7 bases at J, with 9 bases in the middle. The CDR3 nucleotides are TGTGCCAGCAGTTTGCTTGGTCGTGGCTACACCTTC. This sequence encodes CASSLLGRGYTF.

This clone has a handful of counts. The chain employs TRBV5-1 and TRBJ2-1; 8 positions agree with TRBD2. The J segment lost 0 bases and the V segment lost 2 bases, leaving 7 bases of the junction unmatched. Germline lookup yields CDR1 SGHRS and CDR2 YFSETQ. The CDR3 is 17 amino acids. The CDR3 DNA sequence: TGCGCCAGCAGCTTTATAGCGGGAAGGAGCTCCTACAATGAGCAGTTCTTC. The encoded protein is CASSFIAGRSSYNEQFF. Together with reference TRBV5-1 and TRBJ2-1, the CDR3 gives the full variable domain: KAGVTQTPRYLIKTRGQQVTLSCSPISGHRSVSWYQQTPGQGLQFLFEYFSETQRNKGNFPGRFSGRQFSNSRSEMNVSTLELGDSALYLCASSFIAGRSSYNEQFFGPGTRLTVL.

This clone was found a few times. In DNA, the CDR3 is TGTGCCAGCAGCTTAGCGGTCGGGGCGAACTATGGCTACACCTTC. Translating gives CASSLAVGANYGYTF. The V and J genes are TRBV7-2 and TRBJ1-2, with D possibly being TRBD1 (5 bases). The CDR3 covers 15 residues. CDR1 is SGHTA, CDR2 FQGNSA, per germline. Trimming left V 0 bases short and J 2 bases short, with 10 bases between.

This clone is termed medium-sized (0.01 to 0.1%). Here the CDR3 reads CASSQGTGTGTQYF. In nucleotides, the CDR3 is TGTGCCAGTAGTCAAGGGACAGGGACGGGGACCCAGTACTTC. The V and J genes are TRBV19 and TRBJ2-5, with 9 bases matching TRBD1. Trimming at V came to 5 bases and at J to 7 bases, leaving 8 bases not matched to a gene. Germline CDR1 LNHDA, CDR2 SQIVND (reference sequence). The CDR3 covers 14 residues.

The chain uses TRBV5-1 and TRBJ2-5; D gene uncertain. CDR1 SGHRS and CDR2 YFSETQ come from the germline V gene. The CDR3 contains 12 residues. With 5 bases removed from V and 2 bases from J, the gap between germline ends came to 7 bases. The CDR3 region has the DNA TGCGCCAGCAGGGTCAGGCAAGAGACCCAGTACTTC. This gives the protein CASRVRQETQYF.

The chain employs TRBV7-9 and TRBJ1-1; no definite D call. Trimming cost V 2 bases and J 2 bases, with 6 bases left between them. The CDR3 is made up of 13 amino acids. CDR1 and CDR2 from the germline V gene are SEHNR and FQNEAQ (reference sequence). The CDR3 DNA reads TGTGCCAGCAGCTTACCGGGTAACACTGAAGCTTTCTTT. As protein: CASSLPGNTEAFF. Variable domain in full (rest from reference TRBV7-9 and TRBJ1-1): DTGVSQNPRHKITKRGQNVTFRCDPISEHNRLYWYRQTLGQGPEFLTYFQNEAQLEKSRLLSDRFSAERPKGSFSTLEIQRTEQGDSAMYLCASSLPGNTEAFFGQGTRLTVV.

The V call is TRBV29-1, the J call TRBJ2-7; 7 nucleotides match TRBD1. V gave up 6 bases and J gave up 1 base; unmatched junction bases: 3. This CDR3 has 12 residues. The germline V gene has CDR1 SQVTM and CDR2 ANQGSEA. CDR3 DNA sequence: TGCAGCGTCCGGACAGGTTCCTACGAGCAGTACTTC. Translation gives CSVRTGSYEQYF.

This clone was observed a few times. This chain links TRBV27 with TRBJ1-1; 8 positions agree with TRBD1. In germline, CDR1 is MNHEY, CDR2 SMNVEV (reference sequence). The CDR3 consists of 14 residues. The V gene end was trimmed by 4 bases and the J gene end by 1 base; junction bases not matched to a gene: 2. The chain's CDR3 is CASSWDRRNTEAFF. The DNA of the CDR3 is TGTGCCAGCAGTTGGGACAGGAGGAACACTGAAGCTTTCTTT.

V is TRBV19 and J is TRBJ2-2, with D unclear. Germline V CDR1 and CDR2: LNHDA, SQIVND (reference sequence). This CDR3 has 14 residues. V lost 3 bases to trimming and J lost 6 bases, with 11 bases between them. The CDR3 is CASSIFVGAGELFF. Here the CDR3 DNA reads TGTGCCAGTAGTATTTTCGTGGGTGCCGGGGAGCTGTTTTTT. The full variable domain, with the rest looked up from reference TRBV19 and TRBJ2-2, is DGGITQSPKYLFRKEGQNVTLSCEQNLNHDAMYWYRQDPGQGLRLIYYSQIVNDFQKGDIAEGYSVSREKKESFPLTVTSAQKNPTAFYLCASSIFVGAGELFFGEGSRLTVL.

This rearrangement joins TRBV6-5 to TRBJ2-6; no reliable D call. Trimming removed 6 bases from V and 0 bases from J, with 9 bases in between. The V gene's germline CDR1 is MNHEY and CDR2 SVGAGI. The CDR3 totals 15 residues. Here the CDR3 DNA reads TGTGCCAGCAGCTGGGTGCTCTCTGGGGCCAACGTCCTGACTTTC. Translation gives CASSWVLSGANVLTF.

This clone has a handful of counts. The rearrangement joins TRBV5-1 to TRBJ2-6; no clear D. Germline V gene sequence: CDR1 SGHRS, CDR2 YFSETQ. This CDR3 region has 15 residues. V dropped 6 bases and J dropped 1 base, with 11 bases sitting between them. CDR3 amino acids: CASKIQVSGANVLTF. The DNA for the CDR3 is TGCGCCAGCAAAATCCAAGTTTCTGGGGCCAACGTCCTGACTTTC.

This clone was seen more than once but under ten times. The chain employs TRBV4-1 and TRBJ1-1; no firm D call. Germline V gene data show CDR1 as MGHRA and CDR2 as YSYEKL. There are 13 residues in the CDR3. The ends were cut back, 1 base at V and 5 bases at J, with 8 bases in the middle. CDR3 nucleotide sequence: TGCGCCAGCAGCCAAGTTATGGGGACTGAAGCTTTCTTT. Its translation is CASSQVMGTEAFF.

V is TRBV25-1 and J is TRBJ2-5; 12 bases are shared with TRBD1. V shed 8 bases and J 3 bases; nucleotides not matched to a gene: 16. The length of the CDR3 is 18 residues. CDR1 and CDR2 (germline): MGHDK, SYGVNS. CDR3: CASLPPIGDRGQKETQYF. The CDR3 DNA sequence: TGTGCCAGCCTACCGCCCATCGGGGACAGGGGGCAGAAAGAGACCCAGTACTTC.

This clone has a single count. This chain connects TRBV25-1 to TRBJ2-1, with 7 positions matching TRBD2. CDR3 length equals 16 residues. The V and J ends lost 2 bases and 6 bases, in that order; junction bases with no gene match: 10. Germline CDR1 reads MGHDK; CDR2 reads SYGVNS. DNA for the CDR3: TGTGCCAGCAGTGAACCAGGGTGGTCGGGAGGCAATGAGCAGTTCTTC. Translated, it gives CASSEPGWSGGNEQFF.

The gene calls are TRBV30 and TRBJ1-5; 7 bases are shared with TRBD1. The ends lost 2 bases at V and 8 bases at J; junction bases unmatched: 6. The CDR3 covers 13 residues. Per germline, CDR1 GTSNPN and CDR2 SVGIG (reference sequence). The CDR3 DNA is TGTGCCTGGAGTACAGGGGTATTGAAGCCCCAGCATTTT. Its translation: CAWSTGVLKPQHF.

This clone turned up a few times. V gene TRBV5-1 combines with J gene TRBJ2-7, with D possibly TRBD2 on 6 matching bases. In germline, CDR1 is SGHRS, CDR2 YFSETQ. Trimming removed 1 base at V and 7 bases at J, with 15 bases between. The CDR3 spans 14 residues. This CDR3 is CASSLLPGVEEQYF. The CDR3 nucleotides read TGCGCCAGCAGCTTGCTCCCGGGGGTCGAGGAGCAGTACTTC.